This T cell receptor (beta chain) was observed in a study of OX40 agonist ivuxolimab in advanced cancers. Study-level results: No antigen was identified for the clonally expanded peripheral T cells.

CDR1 SGHTA and CDR2 FQGNSA come from the germline V gene. The V and J ends lost 5 bases and 4 bases respectively, with 21 bases between them. The CDR3 has 17 residues. In the case of this clone: As yet, its antigen is unknown.

Clones were sequenced by immunoSEQ multiplex PCR, and TCRdb holds only the in-frame ones, with some missing. The sample lists 60,000 to 75,000 clones, 65% to 85% occurring once. This chain connects TRBV7-2 to TRBJ2-1; D is possibly TRBD2 (6 bases). This TCR was recovered from an adult with an advanced solid tumor such as melanoma, head and neck, liver or kidney cancer. Material: CD4+ or CD8+ T cells sorted from blood, obtained in a trial of the OX40 agonist ivuxolimab. CDR3 region: CASSPTLNSGSYNEQFF. CDR3 sequence (DNA): TGTGCCAGCAGCCCCACCTTGAACAGCGGGTCTTACAATGAGCAGTTCTTC. Drawing the rest from reference TRBV7-2 and TRBJ2-1, the complete variable domain is GAGVSQSPSNKVTEKGKDVELRCDPISGHTALYWYRQSLGQGLEFLIYFQGNSAPDKSGLPSDRFSAERTGGSVSTLTIQRTQQEDSAVYLCASSPTLNSGSYNEQFFGPGTRLTVL.